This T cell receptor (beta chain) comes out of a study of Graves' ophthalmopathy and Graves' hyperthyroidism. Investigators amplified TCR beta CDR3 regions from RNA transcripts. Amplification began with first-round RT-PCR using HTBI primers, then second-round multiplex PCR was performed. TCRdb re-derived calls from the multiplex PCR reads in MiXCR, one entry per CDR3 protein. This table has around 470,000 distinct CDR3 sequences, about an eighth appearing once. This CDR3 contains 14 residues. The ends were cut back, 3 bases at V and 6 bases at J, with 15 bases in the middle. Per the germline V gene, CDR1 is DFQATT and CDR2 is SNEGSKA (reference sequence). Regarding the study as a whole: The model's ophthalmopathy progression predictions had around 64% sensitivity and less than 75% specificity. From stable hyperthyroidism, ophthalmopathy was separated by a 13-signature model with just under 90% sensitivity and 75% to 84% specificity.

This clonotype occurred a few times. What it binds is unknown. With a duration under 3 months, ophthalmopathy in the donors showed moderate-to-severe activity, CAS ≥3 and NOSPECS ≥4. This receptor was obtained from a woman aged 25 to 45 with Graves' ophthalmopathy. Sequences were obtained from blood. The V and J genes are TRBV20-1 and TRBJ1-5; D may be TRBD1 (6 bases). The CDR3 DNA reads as TGCAGTGCTAGGGAACCTCAGGGGCCTCAGCCCCAGCATTTT. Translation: CSAREPQGPQPQHF.